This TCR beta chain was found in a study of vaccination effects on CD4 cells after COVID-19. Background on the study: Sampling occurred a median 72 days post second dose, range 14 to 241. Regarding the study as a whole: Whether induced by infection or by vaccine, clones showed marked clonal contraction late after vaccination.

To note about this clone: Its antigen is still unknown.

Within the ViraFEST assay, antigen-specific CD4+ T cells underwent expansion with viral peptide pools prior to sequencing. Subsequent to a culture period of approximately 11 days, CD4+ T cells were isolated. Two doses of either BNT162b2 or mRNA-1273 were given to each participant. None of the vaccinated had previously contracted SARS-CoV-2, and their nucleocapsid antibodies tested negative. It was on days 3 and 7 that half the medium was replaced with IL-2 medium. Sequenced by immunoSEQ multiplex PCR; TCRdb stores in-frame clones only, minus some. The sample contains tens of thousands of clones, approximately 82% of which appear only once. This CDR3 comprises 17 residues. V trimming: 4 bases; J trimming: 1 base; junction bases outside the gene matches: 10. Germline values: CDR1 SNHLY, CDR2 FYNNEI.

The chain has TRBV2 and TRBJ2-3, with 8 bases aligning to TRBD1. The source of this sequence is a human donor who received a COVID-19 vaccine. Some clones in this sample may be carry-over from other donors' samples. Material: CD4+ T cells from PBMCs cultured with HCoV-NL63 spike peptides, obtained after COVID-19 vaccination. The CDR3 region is CASSVRATGEGTDTQYF. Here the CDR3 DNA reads TGTGCCAGCAGTGTGAGGGCGACAGGGGAAGGCACAGATACGCAGTATTTT.